This T cell receptor (beta chain) is drawn from a study of beta chain features in type 1 diabetes. Overall study findings and caveats: The study found moderately but significantly shorter TCRB CDR3s in all four CD4+ subsets of Type 1 diabetes patients.

For this clone: Its target is not known.

Expressed TCRB transcripts were sequenced, since all the RNA that had been isolated was reverse transcribed. Only in-frame clones appear in the TCRdb table, and some are missing; sequencing was by immunoSEQ multiplex PCR. The sample consists of around 40,000 clones, approximately 62% of them appearing once. Sequenced material: Tregs from blood. This receptor was taken from a man under 40 with type 1 diabetes. Some clones in this sample may be carry-over from other donors' samples.

CDR3: CASTTLGSGGETQYF. The CDR3 nucleotides read TGCGCCAGCACCACTCTGGGTAGCGGGGGAGAGACCCAGTACTTC. The V and J genes are TRBV5-1 and TRBJ2-5; TRBD2 aligns across 9 bases. CDR1 is SGHRS, CDR2 YFSETQ, per germline. This CDR3 is built from 15 residues. V lost 6 bases to trimming and J lost 4 bases; unmatched junction nucleotides: 10.